A single sample is the source of the 19 T cell receptor beta chains below, sequenced in a study of T-cell memory formation after mild COVID-19. In TCRdb, the 5' RACE reads were re-called with MiXCR into one record per CDR3 protein. The sample consists of 190,000 or so distinct CDR3 sequences, roughly a fifth of them appearing once. The sequenced material came from PBMCs or a T cell subset sorted from them (not recorded which). These receptors came from an adult woman who had mild COVID-19 (a few samples of this study predate the infection). Cell type and time point are not known.

The chain carries TRBV7-9 and TRBJ1-4; perhaps TRBD1 as D (5 bases). Germline V gene data show CDR1 as SEHNR and CDR2 as FQNEAQ (reference sequence). The CDR3 is 15 amino acids. V dropped 4 bases and J dropped 0 bases, with 9 bases sitting between them. The CDR3 loop is CASSSGPSTNEKLFF. The DNA of the CDR3 is TGTGCCAGCAGCTCAGGGCCCTCAACTAATGAAAAACTGTTTTTT. The full variable domain, rest sourced from reference TRBV7-9 and TRBJ1-4, is DTGVSQNPRHKITKRGQNVTFRCDPISEHNRLYWYRQTLGQGPEFLTYFQNEAQLEKSRLLSDRFSAERPKGSFSTLEIQRTEQGDSAMYLCASSSGPSTNEKLFFGSGTQLSVL.

The chain joins TRBV12-3 or TRBV12-4 to TRBJ2-1, with D maybe TRBD2 (7 bases). The V end was cut by 7 bases, the J end by 7 bases, with 23 bases between. This CDR3 comprises 16 residues. CDR3 residues: CASKGATGGFANEQFF. CDR3 DNA sequence: TGTGCCAGCAAAGGGGCGACGGGGGGCTTTGCAAATGAGCAGTTCTTC.

This clonotype was detected once. V gene TRBV7-2 combines with J gene TRBJ2-2; 8 nucleotides align to TRBD2. The J segment lost 3 bases and the V segment lost 5 bases, leaving 17 bases of the junction unmatched. The CDR3 covers 19 residues. Germline V CDR1 and CDR2: SGHTA, FQGNSA. Here the CDR3 DNA reads TGTGCCAGCAGCCCCAGCGGGTTAGCGGGGAGACTTTACACCGGGGAGCTGTTTTTT. It encodes CASSPSGLAGRLYTGELFF.

This clonotype was seen once. The gene calls are TRBV9 and TRBJ1-1, with D hard to call. Germline lookup yields CDR1 SGDLS and CDR2 YYNGEE. V was trimmed by 3 bases and J by 0 bases, leaving 9 bases between them. This CDR3 is built from 14 residues. The CDR3 protein is CASSAGNLNTEAFF. CDR3 in DNA: TGTGCCAGCAGCGCCGGGAACTTGAACACTGAAGCTTTCTTT. The variable domain in full, completed from reference TRBV9 and TRBJ1-1, reads DSGVTQTPKHLITATGQRVTLRCSPRSGDLSVYWYQQSLDQGLQFLIQYYNGEERAKGNILERFSAQQFPDLHSELNLSSLELGDSALYFCASSAGNLNTEAFFGQGTRLTVV.

This clonotype has a handful of counts. The CDR3 loop reads CASSKQGYSNQPQHF. In DNA form, the CDR3 reads TGTGCCAGCAGTAAACAGGGATATAGCAATCAGCCCCAGCATTTT. The chain uses TRBV12-3 or TRBV12-4 and TRBJ1-5; possible D gene TRBD1, 6 bases. The CDR3 is made up of 15 amino acids. Trimming removed 5 bases at V and 0 bases at J, with 11 bases between.

This clonotype was recorded a few times. The gene calls are TRBV7-9 and TRBJ2-1; D call uncertain. The CDR3 has 13 residues. V lost 1 base and J 10 bases, leaving 11 bases between the germline ends. The V gene's germline CDR1 is SEHNR and CDR2 FQNEAQ (reference sequence). CDR3 loop: CASSLGTPGEQFF. CDR3 nucleotides: TGTGCCAGCAGCTTAGGGACCCCCGGGGAGCAGTTCTTC.

CDR3 sequence: CASSVSLGLVSSYEQYF. The CDR3 region has the DNA TGTGCCAGCAGCGTAAGCCTGGGACTAGTGAGCTCCTACGAGCAGTACTTC. This chain links TRBV11-2 with TRBJ2-7, with 8 bases lining up with TRBD2. The length of the CDR3 is 17 residues. Germline lookup yields CDR1 SGHAT and CDR2 FQNNGV. Trimming took 5 bases from V and 0 from J; bases not matched to a gene: 12.

This clonotype was detected a few times. The chain recombines TRBV7-9 with TRBJ2-7; 10 bases align to TRBD2. Germline V lookup: CDR1 SEHNR, CDR2 FQNEAQ (reference sequence). The CDR3 totals 15 residues. V lost 5 bases, J lost 2 bases, and 6 bases stayed unmatched. Here the CDR3 DNA reads TGTGCCAGCAGCCCGTTACTAGCGGGGCCCTACGAGCAGTACTTC. Its translation is CASSPLLAGPYEQYF.

The genes are TRBV27 and TRBJ2-3; a possible D gene is TRBD1 (6 bases). CDR1 MNHEY and CDR2 SMNVEV come from the germline V gene (reference sequence). Deletions cut 2 bases from V and 3 bases from J, with 12 bases between. The CDR3 length is 15 residues. CDR3: CASSLALGGTDTQYF. The DNA of the CDR3 is TGTGCCAGCAGTTTAGCCCTAGGGGGAACAGATACGCAGTATTTT.

This sequence joins TRBV5-1 and TRBJ2-5; D might be TRBD2 (5 bases). Germline loops: CDR1 SGHRS, CDR2 YFSETQ. The CDR3 extends over 14 amino acids. The V and J ends lost 5 bases and 4 bases respectively, with 15 bases between them. The CDR3 region is CASSFTGITETQYF. The CDR3 DNA follows: TGCGCCAGCAGTTTCACGGGAATTACAGAGACCCAGTACTTC.

This chain links TRBV20-1 with TRBJ2-1; no definite D call. Germline loops: CDR1 DFQATT, CDR2 SNEGSKA (reference sequence). The CDR3 is made up of 15 amino acids. The ends were cut back, 0 bases at V and 0 bases at J, with 9 bases in the middle. The CDR3 coding sequence is TGCAGTGCTAGAGATACAGTGGGCTCCTACAATGAGCAGTTCTTC. This encodes CSARDTVGSYNEQFF.

The CDR3 loop is CASSPPSVQGKFTYNEQFF. Here the CDR3 DNA reads TGTGCCAGCAGCCCACCGTCGGTACAGGGGAAGTTTACCTACAATGAGCAGTTCTTC. This rearrangement joins TRBV7-9 to TRBJ2-1; 7 bases fit TRBD1. The CDR3 covers 19 residues. The V segment lost 5 bases and the J segment 2 bases; nucleotides outside the gene matches: 18. Germline CDR1 is SEHNR and CDR2 is FQNEAQ (reference sequence).

The CDR3 bases are TGTGCCAGCAGCGCGAGGACAGGGTCTAACACTGAAGCTTTCTTT. Its protein is CASSARTGSNTEAFF. This chain connects TRBV9 to TRBJ1-1; 8 positions agree with TRBD1. CDR3 length: 15 residues. V shed 3 bases, J shed 2 bases, and the junction held 6 bases outside the gene matches. Germline loops: CDR1 SGDLS, CDR2 YYNGEE.

The rearrangement uses TRBV3-1 and TRBJ1-5, with D possibly matching TRBD1 (5 bases). Germline V gene sequence: CDR1 LGHDT, CDR2 YNNKEL (reference sequence). The CDR3 contains 13 residues. With 1 base removed from V and 5 bases from J, the gap between germline ends came to 6 bases. This chain's CDR3 is CASSQGGDQPQHF. The CDR3 DNA reads TGTGCCAGCAGCCAAGGAGGGGATCAGCCCCAGCATTTT.

This sequence joins TRBV2 and TRBJ1-1, with 10 bases fitting TRBD1. Trimming at V came to 4 bases and at J to 1 base, leaving 3 bases not matched to a gene. This CDR3 has 15 residues. Germline values: CDR1 SNHLY, CDR2 FYNNEI. The CDR3 sequence: CASSAGQGPNTEAFF. The CDR3 DNA is TGTGCCAGCAGTGCGGGACAGGGGCCGAACACTGAAGCTTTCTTT.

This clonotype has just a few counts. V usage is TRBV24-1 and J usage is TRBJ2-1; a possible D gene is TRBD2 (5 bases). The CDR3 has 14 residues. CDR1 is KGHDR and CDR2 is SFDVKD in the germline V gene. The V end was cut by 3 bases, the J end by 6 bases, with 11 bases between. CDR3 nucleotide sequence: TGTGCCACCAGTGATATTGCGGGCGGCAATGAGCAGTTCTTC. This translates into CATSDIAGGNEQFF.

This sequence joins TRBV28 and TRBJ2-1; maybe TRBD2 (6 bases). Germline-derived CDR1 and CDR2 are MDHEN and SYDVKM. The CDR3 has 15 amino acids. V was clipped by 6 bases and J by 4 bases, with 16 bases between them. CDR3 nucleotide sequence: TGTGCCAGCAGCGACGGAGGGACCCTTTACAATGAGCAGTTCTTC. Protein: CASSDGGTLYNEQFF.

This chain joins TRBV4-1 and TRBJ1-1, with 8 bases fitting TRBD1. The CDR3 loop spans 17 amino acids. Germline CDR1 is MGHRA and CDR2 is YSYEKL. Unmatched junction bases numbered 13, after V lost 0 bases and J lost 7 bases. The CDR3 nucleotides are TGCGCCAGCAGCCAAGAGCGCGTAGCTCAGGGGGCTATTGAAGCTTTCTTT. It codes for CASSQERVAQGAIEAFF.

On this clonotype: Sequence at one end of the junction differs from germline and may be a read error. The chain links TRBV7-2 to TRBJ2-7; unclear D gene. Germline V gene data show CDR1 as SGHTA and CDR2 as FQGNSA. The CDR3 has 12 residues. The DNA for the CDR3 is TGTGACAGCAGCTTAGGATCCTACGAGCAGTACTTC. Amino acid sequence: CDSSLGSYEQYF. Together with reference TRBV7-2 and TRBJ2-7, the CDR3 gives the full variable domain: GAGVSQSPSNKVTEKGKDVELRCDPISGHTALYWYRQSLGQGLEFLIYFQGNSAPDKSGLPSDRFSAERTGGSVSTLTIQRTQQEDSAVYLCDSSLGSYEQYFGPGTRLTVT.